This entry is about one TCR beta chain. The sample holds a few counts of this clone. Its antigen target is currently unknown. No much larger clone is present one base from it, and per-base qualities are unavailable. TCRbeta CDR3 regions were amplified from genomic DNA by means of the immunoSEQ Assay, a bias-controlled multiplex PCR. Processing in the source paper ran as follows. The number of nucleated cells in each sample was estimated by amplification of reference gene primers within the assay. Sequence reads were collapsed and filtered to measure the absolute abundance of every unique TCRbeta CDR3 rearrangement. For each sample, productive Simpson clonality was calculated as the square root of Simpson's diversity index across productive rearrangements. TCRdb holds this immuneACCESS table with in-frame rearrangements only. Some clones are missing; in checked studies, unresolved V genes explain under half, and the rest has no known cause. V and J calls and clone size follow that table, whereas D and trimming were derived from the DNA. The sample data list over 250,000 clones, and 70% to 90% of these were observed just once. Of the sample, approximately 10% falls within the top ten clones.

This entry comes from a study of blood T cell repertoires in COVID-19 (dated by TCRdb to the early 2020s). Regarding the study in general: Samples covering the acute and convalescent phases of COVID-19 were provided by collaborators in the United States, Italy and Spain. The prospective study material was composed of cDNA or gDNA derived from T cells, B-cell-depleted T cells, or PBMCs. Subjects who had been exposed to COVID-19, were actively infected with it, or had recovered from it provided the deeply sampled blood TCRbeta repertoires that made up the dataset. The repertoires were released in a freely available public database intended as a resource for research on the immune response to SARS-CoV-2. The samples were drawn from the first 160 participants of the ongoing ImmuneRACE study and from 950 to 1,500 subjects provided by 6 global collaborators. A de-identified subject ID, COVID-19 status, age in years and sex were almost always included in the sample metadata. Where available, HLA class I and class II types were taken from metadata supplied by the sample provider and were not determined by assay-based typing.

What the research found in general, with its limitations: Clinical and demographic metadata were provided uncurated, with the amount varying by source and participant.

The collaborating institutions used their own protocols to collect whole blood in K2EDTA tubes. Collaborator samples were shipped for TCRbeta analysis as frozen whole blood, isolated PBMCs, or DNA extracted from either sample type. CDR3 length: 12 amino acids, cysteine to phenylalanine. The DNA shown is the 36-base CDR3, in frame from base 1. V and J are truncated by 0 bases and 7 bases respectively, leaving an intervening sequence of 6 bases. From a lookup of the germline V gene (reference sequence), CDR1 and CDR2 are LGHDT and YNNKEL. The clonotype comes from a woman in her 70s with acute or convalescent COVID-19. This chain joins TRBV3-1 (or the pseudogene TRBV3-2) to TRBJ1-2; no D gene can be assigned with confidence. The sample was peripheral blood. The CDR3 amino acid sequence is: CASSQDIGGYTF. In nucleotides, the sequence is TGTGCCAGCAGCCAAGACATCGGTGGCTACACCTTC.